This T cell receptor beta chain emerged from a study of neurological immune-mediated disorders. As for the cDNA, it was generated by 5'RACE with 10-nucleotide random UMIs. One entry per CDR3 protein, called by TCRdb with MiXCR from the 5' RACE reads. Of around 60,000 distinct CDR3 sequences in the sample, roughly 3.5% are singletons; the top ten hold 7.1%. The study, taken as a whole, reports: One related-CDR3 cluster, which may be a signature, held the repertoires of 18 of 34 multiple sclerosis patients after phylogenetic grouping.

V was pared by 1 base and J by 8 bases, with 3 bases of the junction left unmatched. The CDR3 has 14 amino acids. CDR1 and CDR2 (germline): DFQATT, SNEGSKA (reference sequence). This clonotype was seen repeatedly, ten times or more. Its antigen is still unknown. The source material was PBMCs. The V gene is TRBV20-1, the J gene TRBJ1-6, with 9 positions matching TRBD1. This clonotype was sampled from an older woman with multiple sclerosis. The CDR3 sequence: CSARGDRAYSPLHF. Here the CDR3 DNA reads TGCAGTGCTAGAGGGGACAGGGCTTATTCACCCCTCCACTTT.